A selection of T cell receptor beta chains follows, all from one sample in a study of T-cell memory formation after mild COVID-19. TCRdb analysed the 5' RACE reads with MiXCR anew, one entry per CDR3 protein. In the table there are 120,000 or so distinct CDR3 sequences, approximately 17% of which are singletons. The sample taken for sequencing was PBMCs or a T cell subset sorted from them (not recorded which). These TCRs come from a young man who had mild COVID-19 (a few samples of this study predate the infection). Cell type and time point are not known. The CDR3 runs from the conserved cysteine through the conserved F or W. The order of the fields is clone size, D gene, V gene, J gene, CDR3 DNA, CDR3 protein. The D gene is left open where the match is weak. Clone size appears in some rows only: once, few, many, or a class for an expanded clone.

clone_size: few
d_call: TRBD1
v_call: TRBV7-9
j_call: TRBJ1-6
cdr3_nt: TGTGCCAGCAGCCGCGGACAGGGGGTTCGCACCCTCCACTTT
cdr3_aa: CASSRGQGVRTLHF

clone_size: .
d_call: .
v_call: TRBV3-1
j_call: TRBJ2-7
cdr3_nt: TGTGCCAGCAGCCAGAACTACCTCTACGAGCAGTACTTC
cdr3_aa: CASSQNYLYEQYF

clone_size: .
d_call: TRBD1
v_call: TRBV29-1
j_call: TRBJ2-2
cdr3_nt: TGCAGCTACCGGGACAGCCGGCGAGACACCGGGGAGCTGTTTTTT
cdr3_aa: CSYRDSRRDTGELFF

clone_size: few
d_call: .
v_call: TRBV7-9
j_call: TRBJ2-6
cdr3_nt: TGTGCCAGCAGCACCAACTCTGGGGCCAACGTCCTGACTTTC
cdr3_aa: CASSTNSGANVLTF

clone_size: .
d_call: .
v_call: TRBV6-5
j_call: TRBJ1-2
cdr3_nt: TGTGCCAGCAGTGGCAACAACAGGGTTTTTAACTATGGCTACACCTTC
cdr3_aa: CASSGNNRVFNYGYTF

clone_size: .
d_call: .
v_call: TRBV6-1
j_call: TRBJ2-7
cdr3_nt: TGTGCCAGCAATTTCGTCCAGACGGCAGCCTACGAGCAGTACTTC
cdr3_aa: CASNFVQTAAYEQYF

clone_size: .
d_call: .
v_call: TRBV5-1
j_call: TRBJ2-2
cdr3_nt: TGCGCCAGCAGGTCAATTGACGGGAACACCGGGGAGCTGTTTTTT
cdr3_aa: CASRSIDGNTGELFF

clone_size: few
d_call: .
v_call: TRBV5-4
j_call: TRBJ2-5
cdr3_nt: TGTGCCAGCAGCTACACCGGGGCGCAAGAGACCCAGTACTTC
cdr3_aa: CASSYTGAQETQYF

clone_size: .
d_call: TRBD2
v_call: TRBV2
j_call: TRBJ2-5
cdr3_nt: TGTGCCAGCAGTGGGACTAGCGGGGGATACCAAGAGACCCAGTACTTC
cdr3_aa: CASSGTSGGYQETQYF

clone_size: .
d_call: TRBD2
v_call: TRBV20-1
j_call: TRBJ2-7
cdr3_nt: TGCAGTGCGCGACTAGCGGGGACCTACGAGCAGTACTTC
cdr3_aa: CSARLAGTYEQYF

clone_size: few
d_call: .
v_call: TRBV30
j_call: TRBJ1-1
cdr3_nt: TGTGCCTGGAGTGGGGCAGGGGAGAAAGCTTTCTTT
cdr3_aa: CAWSGAGEKAFF

clone_size: .
d_call: .
v_call: TRBV15
j_call: TRBJ2-5
cdr3_nt: TGTGCCACCAGCAGGGCCAACGAGCCAGAGACCCAGTACTTC
cdr3_aa: CATSRANEPETQYF

clone_size: .
d_call: TRBD1
v_call: TRBV10-1
j_call: TRBJ2-1
cdr3_nt: TGCGCCAGCACCCTGGGAGGGACAGGGTCCAATGAGCAGTTCTTC
cdr3_aa: CASTLGGTGSNEQFF

clone_size: few
d_call: TRBD1
v_call: TRBV5-1
j_call: TRBJ1-1
cdr3_nt: TGCGCCAGCAGCCCAGGGACAGGGAACACTGAAGCTTTCTTT
cdr3_aa: CASSPGTGNTEAFF

clone_size: once
d_call: .
v_call: TRBV9
j_call: TRBJ2-7
cdr3_nt: TGTGCCAGCAGCGCCAGTGGCTTCAGGGAGCAGTACTTC
cdr3_aa: CASSASGFREQYF

clone_size: .
d_call: .
v_call: TRBV7-2
j_call: TRBJ2-7
cdr3_nt: TGTGCCAGCAGCTTCCTGCCGACCTACGAGCAGTACTTC
cdr3_aa: CASSFLPTYEQYF

clone_size: many
d_call: .
v_call: TRBV3-1
j_call: TRBJ1-6
cdr3_nt: TGTGCCAGCAGCCAACAGGGTCTTAATTCACCCCTCCACTTT
cdr3_aa: CASSQQGLNSPLHF

clone_size: .
d_call: .
v_call: TRBV4-3
j_call: TRBJ1-2
cdr3_nt: TGCGCCAGCAGCGCCGGGGGGTCATCAAGCTACACCTTC
cdr3_aa: CASSAGGSSSYTF

clone_size: few
d_call: .
v_call: TRBV15
j_call: TRBJ1-1
cdr3_nt: TGTGCCACCAGCAGCACCGGCGCGGGGACTGAAGCTTTCTTT
cdr3_aa: CATSSTGAGTEAFF

clone_size: few
d_call: TRBD2
v_call: TRBV11-2
j_call: TRBJ2-5
cdr3_nt: TGTGCCACCGGATTTGGCGGGGGGGGTGAGACCCAGTACTTC
cdr3_aa: CATGFGGGGETQYF

clone_size: many
d_call: .
v_call: TRBV5-1
j_call: TRBJ2-3
cdr3_nt: TGCGCCAGCAGCTGGGACGTAAGCACAGATACGCAGTATTTT
cdr3_aa: CASSWDVSTDTQYF

clone_size: .
d_call: .
v_call: TRBV11-2
j_call: TRBJ1-5
cdr3_nt: TGTGCCAGCAGCTTAGACCGCCTCGGACCCCAGCATTTT
cdr3_aa: CASSLDRLGPQHF

clone_size: few
d_call: .
v_call: TRBV9
j_call: TRBJ2-3
cdr3_nt: TGTGCCAGCAGCGCGAGCGGTTCTAGCACAGATACGCAGTATTTT
cdr3_aa: CASSASGSSTDTQYF

clone_size: .
d_call: .
v_call: TRBV7-9
j_call: TRBJ2-5
cdr3_nt: TGTGCCAGCAGCTTAGTAGGCTGGGACCAAGAGACCCAGTACTTC
cdr3_aa: CASSLVGWDQETQYF

clone_size: .
d_call: TRBD1
v_call: TRBV5-4
j_call: TRBJ2-1
cdr3_nt: TGTGCCAGCAGCTTGGCGTCTTGGACAGGGGGGGATGAGCAGTTCTTC
cdr3_aa: CASSLASWTGGDEQFF

clone_size: .
d_call: .
v_call: TRBV6-1
j_call: TRBJ1-2
cdr3_nt: TGTGCCAGCAGTGAAGCATCCCAACGTCGCTATGGCTACACCTTC
cdr3_aa: CASSEASQRRYGYTF

clone_size: few
d_call: .
v_call: TRBV10-3
j_call: TRBJ2-7
cdr3_nt: TGTGCCATCAGTGATGTCAAGAGCTCCTACGAGCAGTACTTC
cdr3_aa: CAISDVKSSYEQYF

clone_size: .
d_call: TRBD2
v_call: TRBV7-2
j_call: TRBJ2-5
cdr3_nt: TGTGCCAGCAGCTCGGGCGGGAGTGGCGAGACCCAGTACTTC
cdr3_aa: CASSSGGSGETQYF

clone_size: .
d_call: TRBD1
v_call: TRBV20-1
j_call: TRBJ1-2
cdr3_nt: TGCAGTGCTAGAATCCGAAACCCCGGACAGGGTGATGGCTACACCTTC
cdr3_aa: CSARIRNPGQGDGYTF

clone_size: many
d_call: .
v_call: TRBV4-1
j_call: TRBJ2-3
cdr3_nt: TGCGCCAGCAGCCAAGAACAGGGAGCGGATACGCAGTATTTT
cdr3_aa: CASSQEQGADTQYF

clone_size: few
d_call: .
v_call: TRBV4-2
j_call: TRBJ1-2
cdr3_nt: TGTGCCAGCAGCCCGCCGGGGGCGTATGGCTACACCTTC
cdr3_aa: CASSPPGAYGYTF

clone_size: .
d_call: .
v_call: TRBV7-2
j_call: TRBJ2-5
cdr3_nt: TGTGCCAGCAGCTTCGGGCTGGGGGAAGAGACCCAGTACTTC
cdr3_aa: CASSFGLGEETQYF

clone_size: few
d_call: .
v_call: TRBV5-1
j_call: TRBJ1-3
cdr3_nt: TGCGCCAGCAGCTTGGAGGGGGAGGCTGGAAACACCATATATTTT
cdr3_aa: CASSLEGEAGNTIYF

clone_size: .
d_call: .
v_call: TRBV20-1
j_call: TRBJ1-3
cdr3_nt: TGCAGTGCCCAGGGGTCCTTTCACTCTGGAAACACCATATATTTT
cdr3_aa: CSAQGSFHSGNTIYF

clone_size: many
d_call: .
v_call: TRBV6-4
j_call: TRBJ1-1
cdr3_nt: TGTGCCAGCAGTCTGGGGTTGAACACTGAAGCTTTCTTT
cdr3_aa: CASSLGLNTEAFF

clone_size: few
d_call: .
v_call: TRBV5-1
j_call: TRBJ1-2
cdr3_nt: TGCGCCAGCAGCTTGGCGGGAGGACACTATGGCTACACCTTC
cdr3_aa: CASSLAGGHYGYTF

clone_size: few
d_call: .
v_call: TRBV20-1
j_call: TRBJ2-5
cdr3_nt: TGCAGCCACTGGAAGGGGCAAGAGACCCAGTACTTC
cdr3_aa: CSHWKGQETQYF

clone_size: .
d_call: TRBD2
v_call: TRBV19
j_call: TRBJ2-2
cdr3_nt: TGTGCCAGTACCCCTGGGAGGTCTAGCGGGGACGCCGGGGAGCTGTTTTTT
cdr3_aa: CASTPGRSSGDAGELFF

clone_size: many
d_call: .
v_call: TRBV7-9
j_call: TRBJ1-4
cdr3_nt: TGTGCCAGCAGCGGTGAAAAACTGTTTTTT
cdr3_aa: CASSGEKLFF

clone_size: .
d_call: .
v_call: TRBV5-5
j_call: TRBJ2-3
cdr3_nt: TGTGCCAGCAGCTTGGCCCCCCTCACAGATACGCAGTATTTT
cdr3_aa: CASSLAPLTDTQYF

clone_size: .
d_call: .
v_call: TRBV12-3/TRBV12-4
j_call: TRBJ1-3
cdr3_nt: TGTGCCAGCAGTTACAGAAGATACTCTGGAAACACCATATATTTT
cdr3_aa: CASSYRRYSGNTIYF

clone_size: .
d_call: TRBD2
v_call: TRBV2
j_call: TRBJ2-5
cdr3_nt: TGTGCCAGCAAGTGGGAGGGAGAGACCCAGTACTTC
cdr3_aa: CASKWEGETQYF

clone_size: few
d_call: .
v_call: TRBV20-1
j_call: TRBJ1-1
cdr3_nt: TGCAGTGCTCAAAGGGGGGGGCGCGAAGCTTTCTTT
cdr3_aa: CSAQRGGREAFF

clone_size: .
d_call: .
v_call: TRBV5-1
j_call: TRBJ2-1
cdr3_nt: TGCGCCAGCAGCCCCAACAGGGCCGGAGTAAATGAGCAGTTCTTC
cdr3_aa: CASSPNRAGVNEQFF

clone_size: .
d_call: .
v_call: TRBV27
j_call: TRBJ2-3
cdr3_nt: TGTGCCAGCAGTAGTAACGCTGGCACAGATACGCAGTATTTT
cdr3_aa: CASSSNAGTDTQYF

clone_size: medium-sized
d_call: .
v_call: TRBV18
j_call: TRBJ2-1
cdr3_nt: TGTGCCAGCTCACCACCGGCGGGGACCGCCTACAATGAGCAGTTCTTC
cdr3_aa: CASSPPAGTAYNEQFF

clone_size: few
d_call: TRBD2
v_call: TRBV20-1
j_call: TRBJ2-5
cdr3_nt: TGCAGTGCAGCCCAGATTAGCGGGGGGAAGACCCAGTACTTC
cdr3_aa: CSAAQISGGKTQYF